This TCR beta chain appears in the sequencing data of a study of PD-L1 blockade in urothelial cancer. Looking at the study overall: Blood was tested 3 weeks (second dose) and 6 weeks into treatment. The study, taken as a whole, reports: TCR clonality was measured in pretreatment peripheral blood. Clonality below the median predicted better survival.

The CDR3 has 16 amino acids. PCRs each included synthetic TCR analog templates spiked in. Profiled with immunoSEQ multiplex PCR; TCRdb holds only in-frame clones, not every one. The data show under 30,000 clones, 87% seen once. On this clone: The antigen is not known.

The input for sequencing was PBMCs, taken around atezolizumab (anti-PD-L1) treatment. The clonotype comes from a middle-aged man with urothelial cancer. The chain links TRBV21-1 to TRBJ1-2; the DNA was not compared with TRBD1, the D call given in the table. TRBV21-1 is a listed pseudogene. The CDR3 DNA follows: TGTGCCAGCAGCAAAGGGTCCGGGACAGATTTCTATGGCTACACCTTC. It translates to CASSKGSGTDFYGYTF.